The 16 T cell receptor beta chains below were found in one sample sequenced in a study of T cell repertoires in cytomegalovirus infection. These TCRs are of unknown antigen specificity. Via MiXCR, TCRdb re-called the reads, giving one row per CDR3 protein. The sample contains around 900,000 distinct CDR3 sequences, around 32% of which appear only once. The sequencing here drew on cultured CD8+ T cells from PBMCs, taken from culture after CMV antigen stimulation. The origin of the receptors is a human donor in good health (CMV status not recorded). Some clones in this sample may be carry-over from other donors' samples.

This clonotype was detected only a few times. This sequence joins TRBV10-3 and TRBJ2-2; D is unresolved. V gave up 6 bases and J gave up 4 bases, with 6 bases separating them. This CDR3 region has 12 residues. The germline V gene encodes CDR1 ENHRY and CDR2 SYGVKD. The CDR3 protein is CAISFPTGELFF. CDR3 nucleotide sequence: TGTGCCATCAGCTTCCCCACCGGGGAGCTGTTTTTT.

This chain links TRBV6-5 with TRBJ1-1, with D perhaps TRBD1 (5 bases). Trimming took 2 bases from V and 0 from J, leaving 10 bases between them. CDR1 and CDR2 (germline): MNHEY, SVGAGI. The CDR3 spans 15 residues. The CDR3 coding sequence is TGTGCCAGCAGTTACGGGCGGGACCTGAACACTGAAGCTTTCTTT. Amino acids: CASSYGRDLNTEAFF.

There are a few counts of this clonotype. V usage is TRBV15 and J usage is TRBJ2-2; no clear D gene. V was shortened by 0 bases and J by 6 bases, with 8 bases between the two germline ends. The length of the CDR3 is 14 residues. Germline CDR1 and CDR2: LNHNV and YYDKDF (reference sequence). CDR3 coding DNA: TGTGCCACCAGCAGAGATCGGGCTGCCGGGGAGCTGTTTTTT. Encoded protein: CATSRDRAAGELFF.

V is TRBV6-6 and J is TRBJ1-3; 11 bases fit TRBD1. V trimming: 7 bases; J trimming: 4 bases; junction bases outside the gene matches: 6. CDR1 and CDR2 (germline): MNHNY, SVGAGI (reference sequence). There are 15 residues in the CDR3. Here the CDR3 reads CASKDRGRSGNTIYF. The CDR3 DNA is TGTGCCAGCAAGGACAGGGGGCGTTCGGGAAACACCATATATTTT.

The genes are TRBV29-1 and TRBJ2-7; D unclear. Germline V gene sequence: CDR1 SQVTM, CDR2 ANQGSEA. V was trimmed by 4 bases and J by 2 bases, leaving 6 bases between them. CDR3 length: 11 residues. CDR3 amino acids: CSVVGTYEQYF. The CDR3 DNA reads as TGCAGCGTTGTTGGGACCTACGAGCAGTACTTC.

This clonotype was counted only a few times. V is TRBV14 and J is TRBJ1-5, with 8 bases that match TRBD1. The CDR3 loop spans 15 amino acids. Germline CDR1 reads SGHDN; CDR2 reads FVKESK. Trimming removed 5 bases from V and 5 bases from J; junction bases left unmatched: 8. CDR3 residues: CASSLDRDLHQPQHF. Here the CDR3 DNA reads TGTGCCAGCAGCTTGGACAGGGACCTCCATCAGCCCCAGCATTTT.

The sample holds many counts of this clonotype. CDR3 region: CASSSLVLDSYEQYV. The CDR3 region has the DNA TGTGCCAGCAGCTCACTAGTTCTCGACAGCTACGAGCAGTACGTC. The rearrangement links TRBV6-4 to TRBJ2-7, with D perhaps matching TRBD1 or TRBD2 (5 bases each). Trimming left V 6 bases short and J 3 bases short, with 18 bases between. Germline CDR1 reads MRHNA; CDR2 reads SNTAGT. CDR3 size: 15 residues.

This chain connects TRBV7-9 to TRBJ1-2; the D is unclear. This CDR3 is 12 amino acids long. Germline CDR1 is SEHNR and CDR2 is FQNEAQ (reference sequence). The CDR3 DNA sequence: TGTGCGAGCCGGGCCCCCGGGTATGGCTACACCTTC. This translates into CASRAPGYGYTF.

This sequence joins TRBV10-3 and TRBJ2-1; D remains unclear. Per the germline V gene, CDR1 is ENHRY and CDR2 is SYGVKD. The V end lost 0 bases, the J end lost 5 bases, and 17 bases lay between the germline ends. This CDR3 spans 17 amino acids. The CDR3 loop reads CAISESPQPRGDNEQFF. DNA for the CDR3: TGTGCCATCAGTGAGTCGCCACAACCTAGAGGCGACAATGAGCAGTTCTTC.

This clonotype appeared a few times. The chain's CDR3 is CASGGGSETQYF. The DNA for the CDR3 is TGTGCCAGCGGAGGGGGCTCTGAGACCCAGTACTTC. This chain uses TRBV2 with TRBJ2-5, with TRBD1 as a possible D gene (7 bases). The CDR3 loop spans 12 amino acids. From germline, CDR1 is SNHLY and CDR2 FYNNEI. Trimming removed 8 bases from V and 5 bases from J, with 12 bases in between.

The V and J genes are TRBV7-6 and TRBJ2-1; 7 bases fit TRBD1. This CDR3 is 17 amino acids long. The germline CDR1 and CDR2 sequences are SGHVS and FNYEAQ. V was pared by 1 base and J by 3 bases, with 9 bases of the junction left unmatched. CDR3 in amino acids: CASSLGQQGRSYNEQFF. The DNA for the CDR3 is TGTGCCAGCAGCTTAGGACAACAGGGGAGAAGCTACAATGAGCAGTTCTTC.

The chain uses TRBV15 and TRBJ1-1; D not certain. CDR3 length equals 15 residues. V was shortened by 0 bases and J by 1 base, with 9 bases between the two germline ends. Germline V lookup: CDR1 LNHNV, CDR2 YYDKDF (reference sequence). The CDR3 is CATSRDRATNTEAFF. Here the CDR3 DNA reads TGTGCCACCAGCAGAGATAGGGCCACGAACACTGAAGCTTTCTTT.

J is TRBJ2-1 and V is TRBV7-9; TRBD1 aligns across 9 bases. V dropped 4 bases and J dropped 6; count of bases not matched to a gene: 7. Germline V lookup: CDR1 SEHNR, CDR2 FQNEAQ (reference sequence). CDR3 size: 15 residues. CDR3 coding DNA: TGTGCCAGCAGCTCTGGACAGGGGTTAGGCAATGAGCAGTTCTTC. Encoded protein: CASSSGQGLGNEQFF.

This CDR3 reads CASSFSVGANYGYTF. The DNA of the CDR3 is TGTGCCAGCAGTTTTTCAGTCGGAGCTAACTATGGCTACACCTTC. The chain has TRBV28 and TRBJ1-2, with D uncertain. V lost 3 bases, J lost 0 bases, and 11 bases lay in between. Germline V gene data show CDR1 as MDHEN and CDR2 as SYDVKM. CDR3 length: 15 amino acids.

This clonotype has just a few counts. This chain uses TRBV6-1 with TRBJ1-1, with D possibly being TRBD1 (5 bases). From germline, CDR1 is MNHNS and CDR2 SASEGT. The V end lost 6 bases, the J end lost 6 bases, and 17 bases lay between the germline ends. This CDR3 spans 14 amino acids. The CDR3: CASSLGRGYAEAFF. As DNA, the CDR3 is TGTGCCAGCAGCCTCGGCCGGGGGTACGCTGAAGCTTTCTTT.

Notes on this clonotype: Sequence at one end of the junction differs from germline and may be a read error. This CDR3 reads CVSSKAPGLAGGWVDTQYF. CDR3 DNA: TGTGTCAGCAGCAAAGCGCCGGGACTAGCGGGGGGGTGGGTAGATACGCAGTATTTT. The V call is TRBV7-9, the J call TRBJ2-3; TRBD2 agrees at 16 bases. CDR3 length: 19 residues. The germline V gene encodes CDR1 SEHNR and CDR2 FQNEAQ (reference sequence). The full variable domain, its missing parts supplied by reference TRBV7-9 and TRBJ2-3, is DTGVSQNPRHKITKRGQNVTFRCDPISEHNRLYWYRQTLGQGPEFLTYFQNEAQLEKSRLLSDRFSAERPKGSFSTLEIQRTEQGDSAMYLCVSSKAPGLAGGWVDTQYFGPGTRLTVL.